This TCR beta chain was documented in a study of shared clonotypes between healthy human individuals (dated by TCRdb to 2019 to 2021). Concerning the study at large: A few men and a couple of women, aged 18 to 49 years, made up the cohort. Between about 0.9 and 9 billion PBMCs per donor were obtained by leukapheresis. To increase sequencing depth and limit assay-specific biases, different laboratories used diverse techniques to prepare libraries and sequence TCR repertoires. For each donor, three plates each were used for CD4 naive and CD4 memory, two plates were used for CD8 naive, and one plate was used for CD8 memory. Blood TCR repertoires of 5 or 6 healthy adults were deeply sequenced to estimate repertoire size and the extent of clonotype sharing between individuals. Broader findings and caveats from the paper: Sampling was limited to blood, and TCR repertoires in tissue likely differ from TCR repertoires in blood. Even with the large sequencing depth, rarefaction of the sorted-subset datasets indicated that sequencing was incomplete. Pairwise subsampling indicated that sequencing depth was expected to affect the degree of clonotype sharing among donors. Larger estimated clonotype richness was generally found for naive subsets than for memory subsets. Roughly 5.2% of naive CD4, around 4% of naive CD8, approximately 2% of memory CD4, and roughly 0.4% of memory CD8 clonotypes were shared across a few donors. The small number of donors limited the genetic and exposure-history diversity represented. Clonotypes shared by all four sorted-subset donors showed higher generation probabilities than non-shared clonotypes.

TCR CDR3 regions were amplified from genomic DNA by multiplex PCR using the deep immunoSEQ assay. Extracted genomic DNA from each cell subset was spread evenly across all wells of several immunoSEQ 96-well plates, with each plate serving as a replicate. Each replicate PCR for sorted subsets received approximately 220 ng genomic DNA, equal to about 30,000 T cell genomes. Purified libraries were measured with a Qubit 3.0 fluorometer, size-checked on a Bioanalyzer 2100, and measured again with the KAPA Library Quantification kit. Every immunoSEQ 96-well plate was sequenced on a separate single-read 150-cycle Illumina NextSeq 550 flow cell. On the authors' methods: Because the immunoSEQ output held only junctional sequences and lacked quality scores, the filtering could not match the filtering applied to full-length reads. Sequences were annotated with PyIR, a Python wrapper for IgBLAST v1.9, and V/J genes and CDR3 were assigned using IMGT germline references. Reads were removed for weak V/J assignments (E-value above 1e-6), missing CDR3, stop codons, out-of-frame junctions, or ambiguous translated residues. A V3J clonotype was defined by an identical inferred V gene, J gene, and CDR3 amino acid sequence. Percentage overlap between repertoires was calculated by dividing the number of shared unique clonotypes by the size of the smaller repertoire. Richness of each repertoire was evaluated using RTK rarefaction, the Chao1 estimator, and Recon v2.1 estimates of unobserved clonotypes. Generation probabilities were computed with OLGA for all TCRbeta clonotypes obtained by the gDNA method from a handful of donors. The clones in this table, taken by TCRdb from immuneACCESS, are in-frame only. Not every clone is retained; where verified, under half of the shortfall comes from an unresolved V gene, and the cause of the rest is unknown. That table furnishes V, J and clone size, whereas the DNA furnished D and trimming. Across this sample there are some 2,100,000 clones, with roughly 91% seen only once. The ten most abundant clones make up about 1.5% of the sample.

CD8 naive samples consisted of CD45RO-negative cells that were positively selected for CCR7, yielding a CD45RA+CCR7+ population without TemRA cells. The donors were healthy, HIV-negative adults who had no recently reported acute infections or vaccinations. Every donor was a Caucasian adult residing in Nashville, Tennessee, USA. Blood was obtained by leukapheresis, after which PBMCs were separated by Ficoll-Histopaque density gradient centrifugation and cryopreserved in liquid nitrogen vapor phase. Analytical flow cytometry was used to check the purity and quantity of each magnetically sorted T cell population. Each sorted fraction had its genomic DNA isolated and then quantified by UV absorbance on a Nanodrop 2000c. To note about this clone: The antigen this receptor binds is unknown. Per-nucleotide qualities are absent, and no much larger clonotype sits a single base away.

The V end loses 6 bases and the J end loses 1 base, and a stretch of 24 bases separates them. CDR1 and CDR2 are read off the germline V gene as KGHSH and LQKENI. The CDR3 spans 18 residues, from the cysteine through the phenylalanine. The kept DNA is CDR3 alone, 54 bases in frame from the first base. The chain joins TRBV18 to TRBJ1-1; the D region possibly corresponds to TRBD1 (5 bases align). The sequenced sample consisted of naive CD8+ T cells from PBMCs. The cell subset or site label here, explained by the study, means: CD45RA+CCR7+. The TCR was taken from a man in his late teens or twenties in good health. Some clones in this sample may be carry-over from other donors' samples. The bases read TGTGCCAGCTCCCTCACTCTACGGGGGGAGAGTAAGAACACTGAAGCTTTCTTT. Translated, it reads CASSLTLRGESKNTEAFF.